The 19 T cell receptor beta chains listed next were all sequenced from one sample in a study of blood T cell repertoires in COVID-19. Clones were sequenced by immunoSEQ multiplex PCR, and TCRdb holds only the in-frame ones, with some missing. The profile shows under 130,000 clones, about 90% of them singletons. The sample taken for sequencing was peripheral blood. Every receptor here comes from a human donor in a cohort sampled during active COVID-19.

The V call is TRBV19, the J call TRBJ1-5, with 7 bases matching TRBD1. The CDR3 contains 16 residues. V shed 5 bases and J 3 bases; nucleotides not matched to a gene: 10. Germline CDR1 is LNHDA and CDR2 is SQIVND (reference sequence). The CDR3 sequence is CASSPKDRALNQPQHF. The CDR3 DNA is TGTGCCAGTAGTCCTAAAGACAGGGCCCTCAATCAGCCCCAGCATTTT.

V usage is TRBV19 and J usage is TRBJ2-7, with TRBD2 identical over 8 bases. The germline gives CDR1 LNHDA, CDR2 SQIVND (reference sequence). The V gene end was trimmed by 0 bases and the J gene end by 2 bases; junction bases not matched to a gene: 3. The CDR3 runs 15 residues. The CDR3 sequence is CASSIDRTSTYEQYF. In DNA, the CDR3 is TGTGCCAGTAGTATAGACCGGACTAGCACCTACGAGCAGTACTTC.

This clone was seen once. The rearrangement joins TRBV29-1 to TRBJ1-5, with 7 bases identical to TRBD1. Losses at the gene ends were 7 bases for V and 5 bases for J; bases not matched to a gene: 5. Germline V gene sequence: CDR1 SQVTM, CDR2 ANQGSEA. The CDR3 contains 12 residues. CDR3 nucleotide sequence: TGCAGCGGCGGTGACAGGGATCAGCCCCAGCATTTT. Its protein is CSGGDRDQPQHF.

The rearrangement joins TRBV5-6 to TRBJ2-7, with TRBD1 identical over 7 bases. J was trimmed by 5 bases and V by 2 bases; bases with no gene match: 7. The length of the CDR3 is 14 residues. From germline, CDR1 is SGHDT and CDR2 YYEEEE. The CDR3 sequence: CASSFKDRFDEQYF. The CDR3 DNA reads TGTGCCAGCAGCTTTAAGGACAGGTTCGACGAGCAGTACTTC.

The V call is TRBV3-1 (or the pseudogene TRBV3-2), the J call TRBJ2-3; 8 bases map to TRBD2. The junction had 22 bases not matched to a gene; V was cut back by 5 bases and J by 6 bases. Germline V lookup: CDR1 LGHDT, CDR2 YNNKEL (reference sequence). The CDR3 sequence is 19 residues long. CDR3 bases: TGTGCCAGCAGCACCCTTTTGGGAGAAAGCCAGCGGGAGAGTGATACGCAGTATTTT. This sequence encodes CASSTLLGESQRESDTQYF.

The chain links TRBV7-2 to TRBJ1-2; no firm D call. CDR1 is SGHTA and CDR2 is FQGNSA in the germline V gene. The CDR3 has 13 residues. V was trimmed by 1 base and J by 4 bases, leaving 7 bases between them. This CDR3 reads CASSLGAAYGYTF. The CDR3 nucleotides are TGTGCCAGCAGCTTAGGGGCAGCCTATGGCTACACCTTC.

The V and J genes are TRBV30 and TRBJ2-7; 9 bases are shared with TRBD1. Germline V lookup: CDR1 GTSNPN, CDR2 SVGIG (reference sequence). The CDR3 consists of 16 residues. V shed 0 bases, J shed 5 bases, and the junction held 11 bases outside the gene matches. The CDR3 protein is CAWSVVMDRGIHEQYF. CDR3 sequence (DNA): TGTGCCTGGAGTGTCGTGATGGACAGGGGAATCCACGAGCAGTACTTC.

The CDR3 bases are TGTGCCAGCTCACTTGACAGGGAAACCGGCTACACCTTC. Translated: CASSLDRETGYTF. The chain recombines TRBV18 with TRBJ1-2, with 7 positions matching TRBD1. CDR1 is KGHSH and CDR2 is LQKENI in the germline V gene. With 4 bases clipped from V and 8 bases from J, the junction kept 7 bases outside the gene matches. The CDR3 consists of 13 residues.

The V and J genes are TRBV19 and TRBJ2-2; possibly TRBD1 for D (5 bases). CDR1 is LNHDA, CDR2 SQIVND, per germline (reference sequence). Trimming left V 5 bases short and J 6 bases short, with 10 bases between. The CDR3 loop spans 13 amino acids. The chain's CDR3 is CASSLQGPGELFF. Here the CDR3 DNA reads TGTGCCAGTAGTCTTCAGGGTCCCGGGGAGCTGTTTTTT.

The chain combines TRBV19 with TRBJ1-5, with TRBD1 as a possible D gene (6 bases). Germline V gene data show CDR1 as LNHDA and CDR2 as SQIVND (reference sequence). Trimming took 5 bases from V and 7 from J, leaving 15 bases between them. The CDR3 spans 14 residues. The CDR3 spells CASSWGGAWQPQHF. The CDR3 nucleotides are TGTGCCAGTAGTTGGGGGGGGGCTTGGCAGCCCCAGCATTTT.

CDR3 DNA sequence: TGTGCCAGTAGCCCCCCGGCTAGCGGGGCTTATGAGCAGTTCTTC. Its protein is CASSPPASGAYEQFF. V gene TRBV19 combines with J gene TRBJ2-1; 9 positions match TRBD2. CDR3 length: 15 residues. V trimming: 6 bases; J trimming: 8 bases; junction bases outside the gene matches: 11. Germline V lookup: CDR1 LNHDA, CDR2 SQIVND (reference sequence).

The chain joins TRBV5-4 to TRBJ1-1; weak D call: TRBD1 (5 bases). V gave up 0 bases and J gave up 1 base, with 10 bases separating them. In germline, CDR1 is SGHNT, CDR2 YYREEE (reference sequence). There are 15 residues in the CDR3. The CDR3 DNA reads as TGTGCCAGCAGCTTGGGCCGACAGACGAACACTGAAGCTTTCTTT. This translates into CASSLGRQTNTEAFF. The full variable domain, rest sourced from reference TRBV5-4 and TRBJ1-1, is ETGVTQSPTHLIKTRGQQVTLRCSSQSGHNTVSWYQQALGQGPQFIFQYYREEENGRGNFPPRFSGLQFPNYSSELNVNALELDDSALYLCASSLGRQTNTEAFFGQGTRLTVV.

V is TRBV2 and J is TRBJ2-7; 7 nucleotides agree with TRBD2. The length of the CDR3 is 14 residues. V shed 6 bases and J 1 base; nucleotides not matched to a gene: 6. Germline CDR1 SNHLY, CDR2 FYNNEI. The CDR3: CASRSGGRSYEQYF. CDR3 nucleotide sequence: TGTGCCAGCAGATCCGGCGGGAGATCCTACGAGCAGTACTTC.

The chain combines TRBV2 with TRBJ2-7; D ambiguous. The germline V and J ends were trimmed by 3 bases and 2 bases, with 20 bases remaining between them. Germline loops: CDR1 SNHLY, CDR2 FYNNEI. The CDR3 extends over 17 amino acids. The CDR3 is CASSESLRTEVPYEQYF. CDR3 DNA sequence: TGTGCCAGCAGTGAGAGTCTAAGAACAGAAGTACCCTACGAGCAGTACTTC.

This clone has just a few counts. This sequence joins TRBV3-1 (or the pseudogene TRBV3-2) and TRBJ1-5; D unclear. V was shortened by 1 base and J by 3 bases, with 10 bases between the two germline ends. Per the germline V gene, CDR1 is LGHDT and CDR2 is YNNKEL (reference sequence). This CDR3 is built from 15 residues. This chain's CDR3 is CASSQVFGDNQPQHF. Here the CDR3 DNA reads TGTGCCAGCAGCCAAGTTTTCGGGGACAATCAGCCCCAGCATTTT.

The CDR3 spells CAIRSGGLGLESYGYTF. The CDR3 DNA is TGTGCCATCAGGTCAGGCGGGTTGGGACTCGAAAGTTACGGCTACACCTTC. V gene TRBV10-3 combines with J gene TRBJ1-2; TRBD1 is a possible D gene (5 bases). The V end was cut by 6 bases, the J end by 8 bases, with 28 bases between. The length of the CDR3 is 17 residues. CDR1 and CDR2 (germline): ENHRY, SYGVKD.

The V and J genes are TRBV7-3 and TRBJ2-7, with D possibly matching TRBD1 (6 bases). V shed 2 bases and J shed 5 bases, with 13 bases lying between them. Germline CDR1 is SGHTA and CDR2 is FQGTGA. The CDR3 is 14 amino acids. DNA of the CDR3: TGTGCCAGCAGCTTAGCCACAGGGTCCCACGAGCAGTACTTC. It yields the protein CASSLATGSHEQYF. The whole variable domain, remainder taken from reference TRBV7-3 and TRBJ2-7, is GAGVSQTPSNKVTEKGKYVELRCDPISGHTALYWYRQSLGQGPEFLIYFQGTGAADDSGLPNDRFFAVRPEGSVSTLKIQRTERGDSAVYLCASSLATGSHEQYFGPGTRLTVT.

The chain's CDR3 is CASSSQGGYEQYF. The CDR3 DNA reads TGTGCCAGTAGTAGCCAGGGAGGCTACGAGCAGTACTTC. The chain couples TRBV19 to TRBJ2-7; the D gene is possibly TRBD2 (6 bases). Germline V CDR1 and CDR2: LNHDA, SQIVND (reference sequence). V lost 4 bases and J 3 bases, leaving 10 bases between the germline ends. This CDR3 has 13 amino acids. The full variable domain, its missing parts supplied by reference TRBV19 and TRBJ2-7, is DGGITQSPKYLFRKEGQNVTLSCEQNLNHDAMYWYRQDPGQGLRLIYYSQIVNDFQKGDIAEGYSVSREKKESFPLTVTSAQKNPTAFYLCASSSQGGYEQYFGPGTRLTVT.

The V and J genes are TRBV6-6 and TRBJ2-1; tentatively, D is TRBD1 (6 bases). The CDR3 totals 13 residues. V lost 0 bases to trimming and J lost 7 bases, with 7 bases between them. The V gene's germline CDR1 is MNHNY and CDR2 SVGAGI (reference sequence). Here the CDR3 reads CASSYSTGNEQFF. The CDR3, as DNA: TGTGCCAGCAGTTACTCCACAGGGAATGAGCAGTTCTTC.